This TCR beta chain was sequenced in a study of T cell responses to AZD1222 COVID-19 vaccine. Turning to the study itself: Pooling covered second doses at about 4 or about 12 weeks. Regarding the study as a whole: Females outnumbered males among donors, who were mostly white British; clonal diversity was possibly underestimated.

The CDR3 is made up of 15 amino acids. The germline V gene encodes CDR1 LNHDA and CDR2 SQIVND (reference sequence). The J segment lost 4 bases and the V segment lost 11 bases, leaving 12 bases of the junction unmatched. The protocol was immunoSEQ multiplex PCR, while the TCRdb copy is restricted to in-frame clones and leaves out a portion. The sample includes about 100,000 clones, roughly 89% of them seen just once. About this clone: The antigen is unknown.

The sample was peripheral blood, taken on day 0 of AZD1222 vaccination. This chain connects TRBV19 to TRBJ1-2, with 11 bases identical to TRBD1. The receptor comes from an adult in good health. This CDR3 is CAARDRGLTGYGYTF. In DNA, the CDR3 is TGTGCCGCCCGGGACAGGGGGTTAACCGGCTATGGCTACACCTTC. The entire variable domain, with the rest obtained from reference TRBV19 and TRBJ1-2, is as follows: DGGITQSPKYLFRKEGQNVTLSCEQNLNHDAMYWYRQDPGQGLRLIYYSQIVNDFQKGDIAEGYSVSREKKESFPLTVTSAQKNPTAFYLCAARDRGLTGYGYTFGSGTRLTVV.